Each of the 27 T cell receptor beta chains below was sequenced from the same sample in a study of blood T cell repertoires in COVID-19. The assay was immunoSEQ multiplex PCR, and TCRdb's table has in-frame clones only and misses some. The top ten hold about 2.1% of the sample, which has 170,000 or so clones, roughly nine tenths seen once. Sequencing was done on a sample of peripheral blood. These receptors came from a man in his late teens or twenties who had recovered from COVID-19.

The chain combines TRBV4-1 with TRBJ2-5, with 12 bases matching TRBD2. Per germline, CDR1 MGHRA and CDR2 YSYEKL. V lost 4 bases and J lost 5; bases outside the gene matches: 5. The CDR3 sequence is 15 residues long. The CDR3 region is CASSPLAGGPETQYF. CDR3 DNA: TGCGCCAGCAGCCCCCTAGCGGGAGGGCCCGAGACCCAGTACTTC.

The V call is TRBV7-8, the J call TRBJ2-7; D perhaps matches TRBD1 (5 bases). V was pared by 5 bases and J by 9 bases, with 14 bases between. CDR3 size: 12 residues. Germline CDR1 is SGHVS and CDR2 is FQNEAQ. CDR3: CASSPSRQGQYF. The CDR3 region has the DNA TGTGCCAGCAGCCCTTCGAGGCAGGGGCAGTACTTC. The full variable domain, with the rest looked up from reference TRBV7-8 and TRBJ2-7, is GAGVSQSPRYKVAKRGQDVALRCDPISGHVSLFWYQQALGQGPEFLTYFQNEAQLDKSGLPSDRFFAERPEGSVSTLKIQRTQQEDSAVYLCASSPSRQGQYFGPGTRLTVT.

This clone showed up just once. The chain uses TRBV4-1 and TRBJ2-1; 7 bases agree with TRBD2. CDR1 and CDR2 (germline): MGHRA, YSYEKL. Unmatched junction bases numbered 7, after V lost 7 bases and J lost 1 base. CDR3 length: 15 residues. Here the CDR3 reads CASNPSSGSYNEQFF. The CDR3 DNA reads as TGCGCCAGCAACCCCTCTAGCGGTTCCTACAATGAGCAGTTCTTC.

The rearrangement joins TRBV5-1 to TRBJ1-4, with a weak D call TRBD1 (6 bases). This CDR3 has 15 amino acids. The germline V gene has CDR1 SGHRS and CDR2 YFSETQ. Trimming took off 6 bases at V and 5 bases at J, with 17 bases between the two ends. CDR3 amino acids: CASTPGGGTNEKLFF. The CDR3 nucleotides are TGCGCCAGCACTCCGGGAGGGGGGACAAATGAAAAACTGTTTTTT. The variable domain in full, with the rest retrieved from reference TRBV5-1 and TRBJ1-4, is KAGVTQTPRYLIKTRGQQVTLSCSPISGHRSVSWYQQTPGQGLQFLFEYFSETQRNKGNFPGRFSGRQFSNSRSEMNVSTLELGDSALYLCASTPGGGTNEKLFFGSGTQLSVL.

V usage is TRBV29-1 and J usage is TRBJ2-1; TRBD2 matches 12 bases. V lost 7 bases to trimming and J lost 10 bases; unmatched junction nucleotides: 5. CDR1 and CDR2 (germline): SQVTM, ANQGSEA. The CDR3 runs 12 residues. CDR3 region: CSAQGTSGEQFF. DNA for the CDR3: TGCAGCGCCCAGGGGACTAGCGGGGAGCAGTTCTTC.

The J gene is TRBJ2-2, the V gene TRBV7-6, with D maybe TRBD2 (6 bases). The V gene lost 1 base and the J gene lost 0 bases, with 9 bases spanning the gap. CDR1 SGHVS and CDR2 FNYEAQ come from the germline V gene. There are 16 residues in the CDR3. The CDR3 region is CASSLVPGANTGELFF. The CDR3 bases are TGTGCCAGCAGCTTAGTCCCGGGGGCGAACACCGGGGAGCTGTTTTTT.

The table lists this clone with a count of one. V is TRBV3-1 (or the pseudogene TRBV3-2) and J is TRBJ1-2, with D possibly matching TRBD1 (6 bases). The CDR3 extends over 14 amino acids. Germline V CDR1 and CDR2: LGHDT, YNNKEL (reference sequence). V lost 4 bases and J lost 8, with 17 bases in between. The CDR3 DNA sequence: TGTGCCAGCAGCCGGGGGACAACAACTGAGGGCTACACCTTC. Translation gives CASSRGTTTEGYTF.

In DNA, the CDR3 is TGTGCCAGCAGCTTACAGTGGGGGGGCACCGGGGAGCTGTTTTTT. This codes for CASSLQWGGTGELFF. V and J are TRBV7-2 and TRBJ2-2; 7 bases agree with TRBD2. V lost 2 bases to trimming and J lost 4 bases; unmatched junction nucleotides: 4. Germline-derived CDR1 and CDR2 are SGHTA and FQGNSA. The CDR3 runs 15 residues.

This chain connects TRBV6-1 to TRBJ1-3, with unresolved D. CDR1 is MNHNS, CDR2 SASEGT, per germline. The CDR3 sequence is 17 residues long. Trimming removed 3 bases at V and 0 bases at J, with 15 bases between. The CDR3 spells CASSEAPQTASGNTIYF. The CDR3 nucleotides read TGTGCCAGCAGTGAGGCGCCCCAGACTGCCTCTGGAAACACCATATATTTT.

The chain is built from TRBV5-1 and TRBJ2-7; 11 bases are a match to TRBD2. The CDR3 is 17 residues long. Germline V gives CDR1 SGHRS, CDR2 YFSETQ. V dropped 6 bases and J dropped 7; count of bases not matched to a gene: 18. CDR3 nucleotide sequence: TGCGCCAGCAATCTAGCGTCACTAGCGGGAGCGATGGGGGAGCAGTACTTC. This gives the protein CASNLASLAGAMGEQYF.

The chain carries TRBV7-2 and TRBJ1-5; D not resolved. There are 15 residues in the CDR3. The V gene lost 4 bases and the J gene lost 5 bases, with 15 bases spanning the gap. Germline CDR1 SGHTA, CDR2 FQGNSA. In nucleotides, the CDR3 is TGTGCCAGCAGCTCTCTGGGCCAGGTGTATCAGCCCCAGCATTTT. It translates to CASSSLGQVYQPQHF.

This sequence joins TRBV19 and TRBJ2-1, with D perhaps TRBD2 (6 bases). The CDR3 spans 15 residues. CDR1 and CDR2 from the germline V gene are LNHDA and SQIVND (reference sequence). Between the trimmed V and J ends, which lost 1 base and 4 bases, there was a span of 11 bases. The CDR3 here is CASSIGGAIYNEQFF. The CDR3 nucleotides read TGTGCCAGTAGTATAGGCGGGGCAATATACAATGAGCAGTTCTTC.

The chain recombines TRBV11-2 with TRBJ2-2; 8 bases are a match to TRBD2. The germline CDR1 and CDR2 sequences are SGHAT and FQNNGV. The V segment lost 5 bases and the J segment 8 bases; nucleotides outside the gene matches: 13. This CDR3 comprises 16 residues. The CDR3 region has the DNA TGTGCCAGCAGCCCCGCCGGGGTAGCGGGAAAGGGGGAGCTGTTTTTT. This sequence encodes CASSPAGVAGKGELFF. The full variable domain, with the rest looked up from reference TRBV11-2 and TRBJ2-2, is EAGVAQSPRYKIIEKRQSVAFWCNPISGHATLYWYQQILGQGPKLLIQFQNNGVVDDSQLPKDRFSAERLKGVDSTLKIQPAKLEDSAVYLCASSPAGVAGKGELFFGEGSRLTVL.

V is TRBV14 and J is TRBJ1-1; D is perhaps TRBD1 (5 bases). V lost 4 bases and J 4 bases, leaving 13 bases between the germline ends. CDR3 size: 14 residues. CDR1 and CDR2 (germline): SGHDN, FVKESK. In DNA, the CDR3 is TGTGCCAGCAGCCTGTACAGGTCGGTCACTGAAGCTTTCTTT. This sequence encodes CASSLYRSVTEAFF.

The count of this clone is one. The chain is built from TRBV3-1 (or the pseudogene TRBV3-2) and TRBJ1-5; D uncertain. The CDR3 sequence is 12 residues long. Germline CDR1 and CDR2: LGHDT and YNNKEL (reference sequence). Trimming took off 8 bases at V and 5 bases at J, with 10 bases between the two ends. The CDR3 region is CASPDRDQPQHF. The CDR3, as DNA: TGTGCCAGCCCCGATCGGGATCAGCCCCAGCATTTT.

The chain has TRBV7-9 and TRBJ2-7; TRBD1 aligns across 7 bases. The CDR3 totals 13 residues. Germline assignment: CDR1 SEHNR and CDR2 FQNEAQ (reference sequence). Unmatched junction bases numbered 7, after V lost 5 bases and J lost 6 bases. As DNA, the CDR3 is TGTGCCAGCAGCGTAACCGGACAGGCCGAGCAGTACTTC. It is translated as CASSVTGQAEQYF.

The chain joins TRBV10-3 to TRBJ2-3; TRBD2 matches at 8 bases. Germline trimming cut 10 bases from V and 0 bases from J; bases unmatched to any gene: 6. The CDR3 covers 14 residues. The germline CDR1 and CDR2 sequences are ENHRY and SYGVKD. The CDR3, as DNA: TGTGCCACAGCCGGGACTAGTAGCACAGATACGCAGTATTTT. Translation: CATAGTSSTDTQYF.

The gene calls are TRBV4-3 and TRBJ2-1; TRBD2 agrees at 8 bases. Unmatched junction bases numbered 7, after V lost 4 bases and J lost 2 bases. This CDR3 region has 16 residues. Per the germline V gene, CDR1 is LGHNA and CDR2 is YSLEER. This chain's CDR3 is CASSRSTSGPYNEQFF. The CDR3 DNA follows: TGCGCCAGCAGCCGGTCCACTAGCGGTCCCTACAATGAGCAGTTCTTC.

V gene TRBV11-2 combines with J gene TRBJ2-1, with D unresolved. The V end was cut by 5 bases, the J end by 1 base, with 15 bases between. The CDR3 length is 16 residues. CDR1 and CDR2 from the germline V gene are SGHAT and FQNNGV. CDR3 nucleotides: TGTGCCAGCAGCCTAAAAGAGGTAAAATCCTACAATGAGCAGTTCTTC. Its translation: CASSLKEVKSYNEQFF.

The rearrangement links TRBV3-1 (or the pseudogene TRBV3-2) to TRBJ2-1, with 7 bases aligning to TRBD2. The V gene's germline CDR1 is LGHDT and CDR2 YNNKEL (reference sequence). The CDR3 runs to 15 residues. V lost 4 bases and J lost 4; bases outside the gene matches: 7. The CDR3: CASSRASGNYNEQFF. The CDR3 DNA reads as TGTGCCAGCAGCCGGGCTAGCGGAAATTACAATGAGCAGTTCTTC.

The sample holds a few counts of this clone. CDR3: CASSYTGTEAHEQYF. CDR3 sequence (DNA): TGTGCCAGCAGTTACACCGGGACAGAGGCCCACGAGCAGTACTTC. The chain is built from TRBV6-2 or TRBV6-3 and TRBJ2-7, with TRBD1 identical over 7 bases. J was trimmed by 5 bases and V by 2 bases; bases with no gene match: 9. The CDR3 extends over 15 amino acids. Germline V gives CDR1 MNHEY, CDR2 SVGEGT.

The V and J genes are TRBV6-6 and TRBJ1-1; TRBD1 might be the D (5 bases). Between the trimmed V and J ends, which lost 5 bases and 4 bases, there was a span of 11 bases. The CDR3 totals 13 residues. Germline loops: CDR1 MNHNY, CDR2 SVGAGI (reference sequence). The CDR3 DNA is TGTGCCAGCAGTCGATCGCAGGGCACTGAAGCTTTCTTT. This gives the protein CASSRSQGTEAFF.

For this clone: This CDR3 is also generated by other DNA sequences in the sample. The chain uses TRBV3-1 (or the pseudogene TRBV3-2) and TRBJ1-1; no clear D. Trimming removed 1 base from V and 1 base from J, with 4 bases in between. The germline V gene encodes CDR1 LGHDT and CDR2 YNNKEL (reference sequence). The CDR3 runs 13 residues. CDR3 in DNA: TGTGCCAGCAGCCAAGTGAGGAACACTGAAGCTTTCTTT. Translation gives CASSQVRNTEAFF.

This rearrangement joins TRBV4-3 to TRBJ2-2, with 7 bases matching TRBD1. The germline gives CDR1 LGHNA, CDR2 YSLEER. This CDR3 comprises 14 residues. Losses at the gene ends were 0 bases for V and 6 bases for J; bases not matched to a gene: 1. This CDR3 reads CASSQDQGAGELFF. Here the CDR3 DNA reads TGCGCCAGCAGCCAAGATCAGGGGGCCGGGGAGCTGTTTTTT.

V is TRBV5-1 and J is TRBJ2-7; 7 bases match TRBD2. The CDR3 is made up of 17 amino acids. From germline, CDR1 is SGHRS and CDR2 YFSETQ. J lost 6 bases, V lost 1 base, and 16 bases had no gene match. The CDR3 region has the DNA TGCGCCAGCAGCTTGCCCTCGGGGATAGCGGGTGTTCTCGAGCAGTACTTC. This gives the protein CASSLPSGIAGVLEQYF.

This chain uses TRBV28 with TRBJ2-7; the match to TRBD1 covers 8 bases. Germline CDR1 and CDR2: MDHEN and SYDVKM. The ends lost 5 bases at V and 2 bases at J; junction bases unmatched: 2. The CDR3 has 13 amino acids. CDR3 sequence: CASSRQGPYEQYF. As DNA, the CDR3 is TGTGCCAGCAGTCGACAGGGGCCCTACGAGCAGTACTTC.

The V and J genes are TRBV6-6 and TRBJ1-5; D is uncertain. The length of the CDR3 is 13 residues. The ends were cut back, 6 bases at V and 3 bases at J, with 9 bases in the middle. Germline CDR1 reads MNHNY; CDR2 reads SVGAGI (reference sequence). CDR3 nucleotides: TGTGCCAGCAGCCAGGCCCACAATCAGCCCCAGCATTTT. This codes for CASSQAHNQPQHF.